This T cell receptor beta chain was identified in a study of blood T cells in healthy people across ages. Germline loops: CDR1 MNHEY, CDR2 SVGEGT. The V segment lost 2 bases and the J segment 2 bases; nucleotides outside the gene matches: 2. This CDR3 has 14 residues. A sample-barcoded 5' primer and a J-beta primer mix were used in a second PCR of roughly 7 to 11 cycles. Every cDNA was tagged by a template-switch adaptor with 12 random nucleotides. Each CDR3 protein is one row after TCRdb ran MiXCR on the 5' RACE reads. Among about 770,000 distinct CDR3 sequences listed, 40% to 50% were seen once. This chain links TRBV6-2 or TRBV6-3 with TRBJ2-5, with 7 bases aligning to TRBD1. The TCR was taken from a man in his fifties or sixties in good health. The sample consisted of blood. CDR3 loop: CASSYPTGQETQYF. In DNA, the CDR3 is TGTGCCAGCAGTTACCCGACAGGGCAAGAGACCCAGTACTTC.